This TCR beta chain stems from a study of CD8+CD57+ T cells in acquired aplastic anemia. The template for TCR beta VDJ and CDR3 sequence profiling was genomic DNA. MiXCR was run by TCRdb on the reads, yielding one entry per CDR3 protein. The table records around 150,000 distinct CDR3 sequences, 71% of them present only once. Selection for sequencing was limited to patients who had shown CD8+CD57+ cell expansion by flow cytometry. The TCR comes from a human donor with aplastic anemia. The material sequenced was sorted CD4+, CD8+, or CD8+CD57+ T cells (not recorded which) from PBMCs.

The CDR3 reads CSATRHPTSASRSDTQYF. CDR3 coding DNA: TGCAGTGCCACACGACATCCAACCTCAGCGTCTCGTTCGGATACGCAGTATTTT. The chain has TRBV20-1 and TRBJ2-3; D not resolved. Trimming stripped 6 bases from V and 6 bases from J, with 31 bases between. Germline CDR1 reads DFQATT; CDR2 reads SNEGSKA (reference sequence). CDR3 size: 18 residues.